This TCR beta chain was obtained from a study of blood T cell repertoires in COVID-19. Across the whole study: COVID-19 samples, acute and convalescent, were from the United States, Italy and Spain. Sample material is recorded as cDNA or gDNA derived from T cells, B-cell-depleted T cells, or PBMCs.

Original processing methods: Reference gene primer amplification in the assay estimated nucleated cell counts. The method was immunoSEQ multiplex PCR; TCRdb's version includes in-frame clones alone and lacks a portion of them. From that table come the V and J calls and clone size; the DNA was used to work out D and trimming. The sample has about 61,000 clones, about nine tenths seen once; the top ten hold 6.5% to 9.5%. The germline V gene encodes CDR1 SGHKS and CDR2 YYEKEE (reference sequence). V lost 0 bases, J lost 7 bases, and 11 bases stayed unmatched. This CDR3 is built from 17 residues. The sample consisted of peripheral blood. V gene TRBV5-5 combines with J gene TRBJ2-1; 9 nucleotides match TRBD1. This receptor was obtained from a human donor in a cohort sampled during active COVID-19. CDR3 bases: TGTGCCAGCAGCTTGGCCTTCGGGGACAGGGATTCGAATGAGCAGTTCTTC. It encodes CASSLAFGDRDSNEQFF.